The source of this T cell receptor (beta chain) is a study of OX40 agonist ivuxolimab in advanced cancers. In germline, CDR1 is LNHDA, CDR2 SQIVND (reference sequence). V trimming: 2 bases; J trimming: 0 bases; junction bases outside the gene matches: 9. The length of the CDR3 is 18 residues. Points from the study as a whole: The study found that CD8+ T cells averaged more expanded clones than CD4+. At 0.1 to 3.0 mg/kg and by week 6, clonal expansion occurred in CD4+ and CD8+ blood T cells. Low normalized T-cell clonal expansion was also seen in some nonresponders.

Concerning this clone itself: No antigen is known for it.

Sequencing was performed with immunoSEQ multiplex PCR; in TCRdb, only in-frame clones are kept and a portion is missing. The sample includes fewer than 30,000 clones, about 86% of them seen just once. The TCR comes from an adult with an advanced solid tumor such as melanoma, head and neck, liver or kidney cancer. This specimen consisted of CD4+ or CD8+ T cells sorted from blood, obtained in a trial of the OX40 agonist ivuxolimab. This chain connects TRBV19 to TRBJ2-1; TRBD2 matches at 8 bases. This CDR3 reads CASSISSGGRSSYNEQFF. Written as DNA, the CDR3 is TGTGCCAGTAGTATATCAAGCGGGGGCCGTAGCTCCTACAATGAGCAGTTCTTC.